The rows below give T cell receptor beta chains drawn from one sample of a study of T cell responses to AZD1222 COVID-19 vaccine. Profiling relied on immunoSEQ multiplex PCR, and the TCRdb table lists in-frame clones only, not all of them. This sample has roughly 150,000 clones, with around nine tenths found just once. The source material was peripheral blood, sampled on day 0 of AZD1222 vaccination. Receptors originate from an adult in good health. CDR3s include the opening cysteine and the closing phenylalanine or tryptophan. Fields, in order: D gene, J gene, clone size, V gene, CDR3 DNA, CDR3 protein. D genes are given only for firm matches. A clone size is listed for some rows: how often the clone was seen (once, few, many), or a class if it is expanded.

D gene: -; J gene: TRBJ2-7; clone size: -; V gene: TRBV6-5; CDR3 DNA: TGTGCCAGCAGCCGAGGACGGAGCTCCTACGAGCAGTACTTC; CDR3 protein: CASSRGRSSYEQYF
D gene: -; J gene: TRBJ2-2; clone size: -; V gene: TRBV6-5; CDR3 DNA: TGTGCCACCCAGCCAGAAGGGCGTCCCGGGGAGCTGTTTTTT; CDR3 protein: CATQPEGRPGELFF
D gene: TRBD2; J gene: TRBJ2-7; clone size: -; V gene: TRBV3-1/TRBV3-2; CDR3 DNA: TGTGCCAGCAGCCCCCGGGGGGTAGGAGGGCGCTACGAGCAGTACTTC; CDR3 protein: CASSPRGVGGRYEQYF
D gene: -; J gene: TRBJ1-2; clone size: -; V gene: TRBV3-1/TRBV3-2; CDR3 DNA: TGTGCCAGCAGCCGTCTCCTGACAACAGACAGGATCTATGGCTACACCTTC; CDR3 protein: CASSRLLTTDRIYGYTF
D gene: -; J gene: TRBJ2-7; clone size: once; V gene: TRBV3-1/TRBV3-2; CDR3 DNA: TGTGCCAGCAGCCCGGAGGACGACGAGCAGTACTTC; CDR3 protein: CASSPEDDEQYF
D gene: -; J gene: TRBJ1-1; clone size: -; V gene: TRBV6-4; CDR3 DNA: TGTGCCAGCAGTGAAAGTTCCTTTTGGGATGGGAACACTGAAGCTTTCTTT; CDR3 protein: CASSESSFWDGNTEAFF
D gene: -; J gene: TRBJ1-2; clone size: -; V gene: TRBV6-1; CDR3 DNA: TGTGCCAGCAGTGAGGCAGGGCTGGGCTACACCTTC; CDR3 protein: CASSEAGLGYTF
D gene: TRBD1; J gene: TRBJ1-1; clone size: -; V gene: TRBV11-2; CDR3 DNA: TGTGCCAGCTCCACCCTCGGACAGGGGACTGAAGCTTTCTTT; CDR3 protein: CASSTLGQGTEAFF
D gene: -; J gene: TRBJ2-3; clone size: -; V gene: TRBV4-3; CDR3 DNA: TGCGCCAGCAGCCAAGGGGGGCCCACAGATACGCAGTATTTT; CDR3 protein: CASSQGGPTDTQYF
D gene: -; J gene: TRBJ2-1; clone size: -; V gene: TRBV2; CDR3 DNA: TGTGCCAGCGGTCGACGCAGCTCCTACAATGAGCAGTTCTTC; CDR3 protein: CASGRRSSYNEQFF
D gene: -; J gene: TRBJ2-1; clone size: -; V gene: TRBV27; CDR3 DNA: TGTGCCAGCAGTTTCGTCGGGCAGGGAAAACACAATGAGCAGTTCTTC; CDR3 protein: CASSFVGQGKHNEQFF
D gene: -; J gene: TRBJ2-3; clone size: -; V gene: TRBV14; CDR3 DNA: TGTGCCAGCAGCCAGTTACAGTTCACAGATACGCAGTATTTT; CDR3 protein: CASSQLQFTDTQYF
D gene: -; J gene: TRBJ1-2; clone size: -; V gene: TRBV28; CDR3 DNA: TGTGCCAGCACCAAATCCCCCCCTCGGACTAACTATGGCTACACCTTC; CDR3 protein: CASTKSPPRTNYGYTF
D gene: TRBD1; J gene: TRBJ2-7; clone size: -; V gene: TRBV4-3; CDR3 DNA: TGCGCCAGCAGCCAAGGAAGAGGGGGACAGGGGTGGTACGAGCAGTACTTC; CDR3 protein: CASSQGRGGQGWYEQYF
D gene: TRBD2; J gene: TRBJ2-3; clone size: -; V gene: TRBV30; CDR3 DNA: TGTGCCTGGAGTACTGGGACTAGTGCATATACGCAGTATTTT; CDR3 protein: CAWSTGTSAYTQYF
D gene: -; J gene: TRBJ2-7; clone size: -; V gene: TRBV5-1; CDR3 DNA: TGCGCCAGCAGCTTGCGACGGGACTCCTACGAGCAGTACTTC; CDR3 protein: CASSLRRDSYEQYF
D gene: -; J gene: TRBJ2-7; clone size: -; V gene: TRBV3-1/TRBV3-2; CDR3 DNA: TGTGCCAGCAGCCAAATCCCTCTGTACGAGCAGTACTTC; CDR3 protein: CASSQIPLYEQYF
D gene: TRBD1; J gene: TRBJ2-7; clone size: -; V gene: TRBV9; CDR3 DNA: TGTGCCAGCAGCCAGACAGGGGGGCGCGAGCAGTACTTC; CDR3 protein: CASSQTGGREQYF
D gene: -; J gene: TRBJ1-1; clone size: few; V gene: TRBV6-1; CDR3 DNA: TGTGCCAGCAGTGAAGGAGCACACACTGAAGCTTTCTTT; CDR3 protein: CASSEGAHTEAFF
D gene: -; J gene: TRBJ1-5; clone size: -; V gene: TRBV3-1/TRBV3-2; CDR3 DNA: TGTGCCAGCAGCGTTGCCCTCAATCAGCCCCAGCATTTT; CDR3 protein: CASSVALNQPQHF
D gene: -; J gene: TRBJ1-1; clone size: -; V gene: TRBV5-1; CDR3 DNA: TGCGCCAGCAGCTTGGATTTAGGAGAGAACACTGAAGCTTTCTTT; CDR3 protein: CASSLDLGENTEAFF
D gene: -; J gene: TRBJ1-1; clone size: once; V gene: TRBV11-2; CDR3 DNA: TGTGCCAGCAGCTTAGCCAACACTGAAGCTTTCTTT; CDR3 protein: CASSLANTEAFF
D gene: -; J gene: TRBJ2-7; clone size: -; V gene: TRBV18; CDR3 DNA: TGTGCCAGCCCGACCCCCCAGGGGCTCTCCTACGAGCAGTACTTC; CDR3 protein: CASPTPQGLSYEQYF
D gene: -; J gene: TRBJ1-2; clone size: -; V gene: TRBV6-5; CDR3 DNA: TGTGCCAGCAGTTATTGGGGAAAGAAATATGGCTACACCTTC; CDR3 protein: CASSYWGKKYGYTF
D gene: TRBD2; J gene: TRBJ2-7; clone size: -; V gene: TRBV6-4; CDR3 DNA: TGTGCCAGCAGTGATCTTGCGGGAGACCACTACGAGCAGTACTTC; CDR3 protein: CASSDLAGDHYEQYF
D gene: TRBD1; J gene: TRBJ1-2; clone size: -; V gene: TRBV3-1/TRBV3-2; CDR3 DNA: TGTGCCAGCAGCCAAGGGGACAGGGGGCGCGGCTACACCTTC; CDR3 protein: CASSQGDRGRGYTF
D gene: -; J gene: TRBJ2-3; clone size: -; V gene: TRBV27; CDR3 DNA: TGTGCCAGCAGTTTCCTAGCAGCTAGCACAGATACGCAGTATTTT; CDR3 protein: CASSFLAASTDTQYF
D gene: -; J gene: TRBJ2-7; clone size: -; V gene: TRBV5-6; CDR3 DNA: TGTGCCAGCAGCTTGGGACAGCTCTACGAGCAGTACTTC; CDR3 protein: CASSLGQLYEQYF
D gene: -; J gene: TRBJ1-5; clone size: -; V gene: TRBV7-3; CDR3 DNA: TGTGCCAGCAGCTTAAATCAGGGCGGCCAGCCCCAGCATTTT; CDR3 protein: CASSLNQGGQPQHF
D gene: -; J gene: TRBJ2-7; clone size: -; V gene: TRBV27; CDR3 DNA: TGTGCCAGCAGTTCCTCGAGGAGCTCCTACGAGCAGTACTTC; CDR3 protein: CASSSSRSSYEQYF
D gene: TRBD1; J gene: TRBJ1-2; clone size: -; V gene: TRBV3-1/TRBV3-2; CDR3 DNA: TGTGCCAGCAGCCAGGCTGCCGGGACAGGCCATGGCTACACCTTC; CDR3 protein: CASSQAAGTGHGYTF
D gene: TRBD1; J gene: TRBJ1-1; clone size: -; V gene: TRBV28; CDR3 DNA: TGTGCCAGCAGACAGACAGGGCGCACTGAAGCTTTCTTT; CDR3 protein: CASRQTGRTEAFF
D gene: -; J gene: TRBJ2-7; clone size: -; V gene: TRBV6-5; CDR3 DNA: TGTGCCAGCTCGGTGACAGAGTCATACGAGCAGTACTTC; CDR3 protein: CASSVTESYEQYF
D gene: -; J gene: TRBJ2-2; clone size: -; V gene: TRBV4-1; CDR3 DNA: TGCGCCAGCAGCCAAGATCCAGGTTCCTTCACCGGGGAGCTGTTTTTT; CDR3 protein: CASSQDPGSFTGELFF
D gene: -; J gene: TRBJ1-1; clone size: -; V gene: TRBV2; CDR3 DNA: TGTGCCAGCAGTTCACCAAGGGAGCCCAGGGGTAGGACTGAAGCTTTCTTT; CDR3 protein: CASSSPREPRGRTEAFF
D gene: -; J gene: TRBJ1-2; clone size: -; V gene: TRBV21-1; CDR3 DNA: TGTGCCAGATCCCACGAATGGCGCGGCTACACCTTC; CDR3 protein: CARSHEWRGYTF
D gene: -; J gene: TRBJ2-7; clone size: once; V gene: TRBV3-1/TRBV3-2; CDR3 DNA: TGTGCCAGCAGCCTCCCTAACTACGAGCAGTACTTC; CDR3 protein: CASSLPNYEQYF
D gene: -; J gene: TRBJ1-4; clone size: -; V gene: TRBV2; CDR3 DNA: TGTGCCAGCAGCCTGGACAGCAGAATTAATGAAAAACTGTTTTTT; CDR3 protein: CASSLDSRINEKLFF
D gene: -; J gene: TRBJ1-1; clone size: -; V gene: TRBV2; CDR3 DNA: TGTGCCAGCACGGGGACGGTGAACACTGAAGCTTTCTTT; CDR3 protein: CASTGTVNTEAFF
D gene: -; J gene: TRBJ2-3; clone size: -; V gene: TRBV7-6; CDR3 DNA: TGTGCCAGCAGCTTAGGCGGTCAGGGGACAGATACGCAGTATTTT; CDR3 protein: CASSLGGQGTDTQYF
D gene: TRBD1; J gene: TRBJ2-5; clone size: -; V gene: TRBV30; CDR3 DNA: TGTGCCTGGGGGACAGGGTCCTTTCAAGAGACCCAGTACTTC; CDR3 protein: CAWGTGSFQETQYF
D gene: TRBD1; J gene: TRBJ2-2; clone size: -; V gene: TRBV18; CDR3 DNA: TGTGCCAGCTCCCCGCCCCCACCCGGGACAGGGGTCTCCGGGGAGCTGTTTTTT; CDR3 protein: CASSPPPPGTGVSGELFF
D gene: -; J gene: TRBJ1-2; clone size: -; V gene: TRBV28; CDR3 DNA: TGTGCCAGCAGTTTACCTGGGGGACGCTACACCTTC; CDR3 protein: CASSLPGGRYTF
D gene: -; J gene: TRBJ1-5; clone size: -; V gene: TRBV7-9; CDR3 DNA: TGTGCCAGCAGTCGGGATAGCAATCAGCCCCAGCATTTT; CDR3 protein: CASSRDSNQPQHF
D gene: TRBD2; J gene: TRBJ2-2; clone size: -; V gene: TRBV7-2; CDR3 DNA: TGTGCCAGCAGCTTATACGGGAGGGCCGGGGAGCTGTTTTTT; CDR3 protein: CASSLYGRAGELFF
D gene: TRBD2; J gene: TRBJ2-7; clone size: once; V gene: TRBV24-1; CDR3 DNA: TGTGCCACCAGTGACCCCGGGACTAGTGGCTACGAGCAGTACTTC; CDR3 protein: CATSDPGTSGYEQYF
D gene: TRBD2; J gene: TRBJ2-1; clone size: -; V gene: TRBV11-2; CDR3 DNA: TGTGCCAGCAGCTATCAATCGTCTAGCGGGAGGGCCCCGTTCTTC; CDR3 protein: CASSYQSSSGRAPFF
D gene: -; J gene: TRBJ1-1; clone size: -; V gene: TRBV19; CDR3 DNA: TGTGCCAGTAGTATTAGTTTAAACACTGAAGCTTTCTTT; CDR3 protein: CASSISLNTEAFF